This T cell receptor beta chain came from a study of blood T cells in healthy people across ages. Together with a sample-barcoded 5' primer, a J-beta primer mix was included in a second PCR lasting about 6 to 11 cycles. The template-switch adaptor was a 5' adaptor with 12 random nucleotides. It tagged each cDNA molecule. TCRdb analysed the 5' RACE reads with MiXCR anew, one entry per CDR3 protein. The profile shows 1.5 million to 2 million distinct CDR3 sequences, around 35% of them singletons. The V and J ends lost 7 bases and 4 bases respectively, with 26 bases between them. Per germline, CDR1 ENHRY and CDR2 SYGVKD. The CDR3 runs to 17 residues. This clonotype occurred once.

Sequencing was performed on blood. The receptor was derived from a woman aged 30 to 39 in good health. The chain has TRBV10-3 and TRBJ2-7; possibly TRBD2 for D (7 bases). This CDR3 reads CAIKGGTGPGPLYEQYF. The CDR3 DNA reads as TGTGCCATCAAGGGGGGGACGGGGCCGGGACCCCTTTACGAGCAGTACTTC.